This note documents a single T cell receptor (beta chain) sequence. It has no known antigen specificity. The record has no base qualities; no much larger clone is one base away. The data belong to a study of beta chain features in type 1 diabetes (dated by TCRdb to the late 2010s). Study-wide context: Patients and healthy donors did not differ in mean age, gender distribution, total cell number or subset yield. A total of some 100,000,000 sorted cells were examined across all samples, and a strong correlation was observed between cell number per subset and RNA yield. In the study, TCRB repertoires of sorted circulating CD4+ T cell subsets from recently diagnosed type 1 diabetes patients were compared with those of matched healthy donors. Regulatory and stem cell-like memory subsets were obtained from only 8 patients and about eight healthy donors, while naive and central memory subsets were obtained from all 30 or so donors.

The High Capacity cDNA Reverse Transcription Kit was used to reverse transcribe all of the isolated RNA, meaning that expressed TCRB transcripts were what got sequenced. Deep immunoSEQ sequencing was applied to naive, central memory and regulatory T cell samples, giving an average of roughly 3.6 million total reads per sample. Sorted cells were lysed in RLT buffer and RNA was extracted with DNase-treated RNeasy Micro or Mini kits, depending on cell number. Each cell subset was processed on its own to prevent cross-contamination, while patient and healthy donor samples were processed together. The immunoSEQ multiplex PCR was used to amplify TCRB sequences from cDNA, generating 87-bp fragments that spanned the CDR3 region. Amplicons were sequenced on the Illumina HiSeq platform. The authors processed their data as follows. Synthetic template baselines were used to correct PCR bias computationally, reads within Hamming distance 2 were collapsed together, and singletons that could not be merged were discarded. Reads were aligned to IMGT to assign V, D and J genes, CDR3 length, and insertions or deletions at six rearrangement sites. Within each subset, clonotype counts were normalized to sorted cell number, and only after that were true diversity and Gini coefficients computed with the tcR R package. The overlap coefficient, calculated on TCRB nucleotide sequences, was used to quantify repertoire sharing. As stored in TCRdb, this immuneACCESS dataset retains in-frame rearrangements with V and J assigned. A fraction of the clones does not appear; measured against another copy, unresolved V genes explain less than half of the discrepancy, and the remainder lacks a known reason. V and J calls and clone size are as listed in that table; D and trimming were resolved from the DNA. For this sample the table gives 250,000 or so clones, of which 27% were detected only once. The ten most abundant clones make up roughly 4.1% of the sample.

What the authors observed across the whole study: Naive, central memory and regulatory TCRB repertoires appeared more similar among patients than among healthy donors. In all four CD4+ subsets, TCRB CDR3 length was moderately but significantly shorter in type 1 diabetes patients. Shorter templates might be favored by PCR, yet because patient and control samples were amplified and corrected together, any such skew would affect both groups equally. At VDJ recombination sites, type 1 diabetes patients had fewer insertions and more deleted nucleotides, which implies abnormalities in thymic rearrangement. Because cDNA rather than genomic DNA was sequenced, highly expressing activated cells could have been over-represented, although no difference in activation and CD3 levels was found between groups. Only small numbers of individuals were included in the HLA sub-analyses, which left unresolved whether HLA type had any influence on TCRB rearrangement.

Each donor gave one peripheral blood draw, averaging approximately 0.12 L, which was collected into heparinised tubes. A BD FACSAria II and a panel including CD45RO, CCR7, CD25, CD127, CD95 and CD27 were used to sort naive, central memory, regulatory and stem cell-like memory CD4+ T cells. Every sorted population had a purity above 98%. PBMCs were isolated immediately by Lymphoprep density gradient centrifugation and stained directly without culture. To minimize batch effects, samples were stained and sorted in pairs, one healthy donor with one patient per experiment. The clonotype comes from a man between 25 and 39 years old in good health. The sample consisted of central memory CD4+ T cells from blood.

The CDR3 protein is CATSRELNATGELFF. The DNA is TGTGCCACCAGCAGAGAGCTGAACGCCACCGGGGAGCTGTTTTTT. The sequence joins TRBV15 to TRBJ2-2, with no reliable assignment of the D segment. V is reduced by 0 bases and J by 4 bases, leaving a spacing of 9 bases between them. The CDR3, from cysteine to phenylalanine, totals 15 residues. Only the CDR3 DNA is retained, 45 bases long and in frame from the first base. According to the germline V gene (reference sequence), CDR1 reads LNHNV and CDR2 reads YYDKDF.